These 23 T cell receptor beta chains came from one sample sequenced in a study of cytomegalovirus exposure and HLA in healthy donors (dated by TCRdb to 2016 to 2017). Library construction relied on the immunoSEQ multiplex PCR assay. The multiplex PCR relied on a mix of 60 forward primers for TCR Vbeta segments and 13 reverse primers for TCR Jbeta segments. Not all clones reach the TCRdb copy of this immuneACCESS table, which keeps in-frame sequences only. Checked studies attribute under half of the gap to unresolved V genes and leave the rest unexplained. This sample gives 140,000 to 150,000 clones in total; roughly 79% of them show up just once. Around 10% of the sample is held by the ten biggest clonotypes. Specimen: PBMCs. The origin of the receptors is a woman aged 60 to 75 in good health and CMV-seropositive.

The chain employs TRBV21-1 and TRBJ1-2; the D segment call TRBD1 is taken from the table without a DNA check. TRBV21-1 is a listed pseudogene. CDR3 length: 15 residues. CDR3 sequence (DNA): TGTGCCAGCCACTCGGAAGGGGCAGCCGGTTATGGCTACACCTTC. Translating it yields CASHSEGAAGYGYTF.

This chain links TRBV28 with TRBJ1-5, with D possibly matching TRBD1 (5 bases). This CDR3 is 13 amino acids long. Trimming took off 2 bases at V and 7 bases at J, with 9 bases between the two ends. Germline CDR1 is MDHEN and CDR2 is SYDVKM. The chain's CDR3 is CASSLEQDQPQHF. CDR3 coding DNA: TGTGCCAGCAGTTTAGAACAGGACCAGCCCCAGCATTTT.

This chain uses TRBV19 with TRBJ2-1; maybe TRBD2 (6 bases). The germline V and J ends were trimmed by 9 bases and 0 bases, with 18 bases remaining between them. CDR3 size: 16 residues. Per germline, CDR1 LNHDA and CDR2 SQIVND (reference sequence). The CDR3 DNA reads as TGTGCCAGCCTCCCTAGCGAAACTAGCTCCTACAATGAGCAGTTCTTC. Protein product: CASLPSETSSYNEQFF.

The V gene is TRBV28, the J gene TRBJ2-2; 11 bases match TRBD2. Per germline, CDR1 MDHEN and CDR2 SYDVKM. V was clipped by 3 bases and J by 5 bases; unmatched bases: 2. The CDR3 runs 15 residues. The CDR3 coding sequence is TGTGCCAGCAGTTTTCTAGCGGGAGGAACCGGGGAGCTGTTTTTT. This encodes CASSFLAGGTGELFF.

In its sample, this clone was seen once. The V gene is TRBV30, the J gene TRBJ1-6, with D perhaps TRBD1 (6 bases). Trimming pared 3 bases from V and 6 bases from J, leaving 12 bases between. The CDR3 length is 14 residues. Germline V gene sequence: CDR1 GTSNPN, CDR2 SVGIG (reference sequence). The CDR3: CAWREGGGNSPLHF. CDR3 bases: TGTGCCTGGAGGGAGGGGGGGGGTAATTCACCCCTCCACTTT.

The chain recombines TRBV9 with TRBJ2-2; TRBD2 is a possible D gene (5 bases). This CDR3 region has 14 residues. The germline V gene has CDR1 SGDLS and CDR2 YYNGEE. The V end lost 3 bases, the J end lost 2 bases, and 8 bases lay between the germline ends. CDR3 nucleotide sequence: TGTGCCAGCAGCGGACTATTTAACACCGGGGAGCTGTTTTTT. Translated: CASSGLFNTGELFF.

This sequence joins TRBV28 and TRBJ1-5, with TRBD1 identical over 10 bases. J gave up 1 base and V 10 bases, and 10 bases lay outside the gene matches. The CDR3 contains 16 residues. The germline CDR1 and CDR2 sequences are MDHEN and SYDVKM. CDR3 in amino acids: CATRTGGGGSNQPQHF. The DNA of the CDR3 is TGTGCCACTCGGACAGGGGGTGGTGGCAGCAATCAGCCCCAGCATTTT.

V is TRBV2 and J is TRBJ2-7, with D maybe TRBD1 (7 bases). The germline V gene encodes CDR1 SNHLY and CDR2 FYNNEI. The CDR3 covers 13 residues. Between the trimmed V and J ends, which lost 4 bases and 4 bases, there was a span of 11 bases. CDR3 sequence (DNA): TGTGCCAGCAGTGTCGCAGGGGGGTACGAGCAGTACTTC. Translated: CASSVAGGYEQYF.

The genes are TRBV2 and TRBJ2-7; the match to TRBD1 covers 7 bases. Looked up from germline, CDR1 is SNHLY and CDR2 is FYNNEI. V lost 8 bases to trimming and J lost 3 bases; unmatched junction nucleotides: 13. The CDR3 sequence is 15 residues long. CDR3 sequence: CASEGRRGQFYEQYF. In DNA form, the CDR3 reads TGTGCCAGCGAGGGTAGAAGGGGACAGTTCTACGAGCAGTACTTC.

This clone was detected only a few times. This chain uses TRBV13 with TRBJ2-7; 7 nucleotides agree with TRBD1. CDR1 PRHDT and CDR2 FYEKMQ come from the germline V gene (reference sequence). J lost 3 bases, V lost 0 bases, and 8 bases had no gene match. The CDR3 spans 16 residues. In nucleotides, the CDR3 is TGTGCCAGCAGCTTAGGGCCAGGGGGTGAACGCTACGAGCAGTACTTC. Encoded protein: CASSLGPGGERYEQYF.

The rearrangement links TRBV5-4 to TRBJ2-7, with D perhaps TRBD2 (6 bases). The CDR3 is made up of 15 amino acids. Trimming removed 4 bases at V and 3 bases at J, with 17 bases between. The germline gives CDR1 SGHNT, CDR2 YYREEE (reference sequence). CDR3 residues: CASSPSPGEVYEQYF. DNA for the CDR3: TGTGCCAGCAGCCCCTCTCCGGGGGAAGTCTACGAGCAGTACTTC.

This clone was detected only a few times. V is TRBV6-1 and J is TRBJ2-1, with 9 positions matching TRBD2. The CDR3 is 16 amino acids. With 4 bases clipped from V and 6 bases from J, the junction kept 10 bases outside the gene matches. Germline V gives CDR1 MNHNS, CDR2 SASEGT. CDR3 bases: TGTGCCAGCAGTGTCTACATAGCGGGAGAATTCAATGAGCAGTTCTTC. Amino acids: CASSVYIAGEFNEQFF.

This sequence joins TRBV10-3 and TRBJ2-1; TRBD2 agrees at 7 bases. The germline CDR1 and CDR2 sequences are ENHRY and SYGVKD. The CDR3 spans 14 residues. J lost 5 bases, V lost 5 bases, and 6 bases had no gene match. CDR3 nucleotides: TGTGCCATCAGTTTGAGCGGGACCCACAATGAGCAGTTCTTC. It translates to CAISLSGTHNEQFF.

The chain joins TRBV5-1 to TRBJ1-1, with 10 bases matching TRBD1. The CDR3 extends over 18 amino acids. The germline V gene encodes CDR1 SGHRS and CDR2 YFSETQ. After removal of 3 bases from V and 1 base from J, the junction contained 12 bases not matched to a gene. CDR3 in amino acids: CASSSNAGQGTKNTEAFF. The CDR3 coding sequence is TGCGCCAGCAGCTCCAACGCGGGACAGGGGACAAAGAACACTGAAGCTTTCTTT.

This clone was counted only a few times. The V gene is TRBV28, the J gene TRBJ2-2; a weak D match, TRBD1 (6 bases). Trimming took 4 bases from V and 4 from J, leaving 16 bases between them. CDR1 MDHEN and CDR2 SYDVKM come from the germline V gene. CDR3 length: 16 residues. As DNA, the CDR3 is TGTGCCAGCAGTTATAGGCAGGGGCCGGGCACCGGGGAGCTGTTTTTT. Translation: CASSYRQGPGTGELFF.

The V and J genes are TRBV29-1 and TRBJ2-5; 10 positions agree with TRBD1. The J call could be wrong; TRBJ2-7 is a better fit for the DNA end. CDR3 length: 15 residues. In germline, CDR1 is SQVTM, CDR2 ANQGSEA. In nucleotides, the CDR3 is TGCAGCGTTGAAGCGCGCGGGACAGGGGCAAGCGAGCAGTACTTC. Translating gives CSVEARGTGASEQYF.

This clone was picked up one time. Other DNA variants within this sample encode the same CDR3. This chain joins TRBV28 and TRBJ1-1, with D maybe TRBD1 (6 bases). There are 14 residues in the CDR3. Trimming removed 3 bases from V and 0 bases from J, with 8 bases in between. CDR1 is MDHEN, CDR2 SYDVKM, per germline. CDR3 loop: CASSLRGLNTEAFF. CDR3 in DNA: TGTGCCAGCAGTTTGAGGGGGTTGAACACTGAAGCTTTCTTT.

This rearrangement joins TRBV7-8 to TRBJ2-3, with D possibly matching TRBD1 (5 bases). Trimming removed 3 bases from V and 2 bases from J, with 9 bases in between. This CDR3 has 14 residues. Germline V gene data show CDR1 as SGHVS and CDR2 as FQNEAQ. The CDR3 is CASSFDRDTDTQYF. The CDR3, as DNA: TGTGCCAGCAGCTTTGACAGAGACACAGATACGCAGTATTTT. Looking up the rest from reference TRBV7-8 and TRBJ2-3 gives the full variable domain: GAGVSQSPRYKVAKRGQDVALRCDPISGHVSLFWYQQALGQGPEFLTYFQNEAQLDKSGLPSDRFFAERPEGSVSTLKIQRTQQEDSAVYLCASSFDRDTDTQYFGPGTRLTVL.

The genes are TRBV19 and TRBJ2-1, with 8 bases lining up with TRBD1. CDR1 is LNHDA and CDR2 is SQIVND in the germline V gene (reference sequence). V was pared by 3 bases and J by 6 bases, with 13 bases of the junction left unmatched. The CDR3 loop spans 17 amino acids. Here the CDR3 DNA reads TGTGCCAGTAGTATCTTCGGGACAGGTGAAATGGGCAATGAGCAGTTCTTC. Amino acids: CASSIFGTGEMGNEQFF.

The chain employs TRBV7-9 and TRBJ2-5, with 7 bases that match TRBD1. Trimming took 7 bases from V and 5 from J; bases not matched to a gene: 1. Per the germline V gene, CDR1 is SEHNR and CDR2 is FQNEAQ (reference sequence). There are 11 residues in the CDR3. As DNA, the CDR3 is TGTGCCAGCAACAGGGGTGAGACCCAGTACTTC. This encodes CASNRGETQYF.

This clone was seen only a few times. This sequence joins TRBV4-3 and TRBJ1-1; 8 nucleotides match TRBD1. V shed 1 base, J shed 2 bases, and the junction held 3 bases outside the gene matches. The germline V gene has CDR1 LGHNA and CDR2 YSLEER. This CDR3 is 15 amino acids long. CDR3 region: CASSQVAGGNTEAFF. The CDR3 bases are TGCGCCAGCAGCCAAGTCGCAGGGGGCAACACTGAAGCTTTCTTT.

This chain joins TRBV28 and TRBJ1-5; 9 nucleotides align to TRBD1. Germline V gene data show CDR1 as MDHEN and CDR2 as SYDVKM. After removal of 5 bases from V and 5 bases from J, the junction contained 7 bases not matched to a gene. The CDR3 is 15 amino acids. The CDR3 DNA reads as TGTGCCAGCAGTAAACGGACAGGGGATGATCAGCCCCAGCATTTT. Translation gives CASSKRTGDDQPQHF.

The J gene is TRBJ2-1, the V gene TRBV14; TRBD2 is a possible D gene (7 bases). V was cut by 7 bases and J by 9 bases, with 19 bases left in between. This CDR3 comprises 14 residues. CDR1 SGHDN and CDR2 FVKESK come from the germline V gene. CDR3 region: CASNKGGGPGEQFF. Here the CDR3 DNA reads TGTGCCAGCAATAAAGGGGGAGGGCCGGGTGAGCAGTTCTTC.